This T cell receptor (beta chain) was profiled in a study of T cells in Graves' hyperthyroidism and ophthalmopathy (dated by TCRdb to the late 2010s). Regarding the complete study: Peripheral blood samples were taken at the time of initial diagnosis, prior to any treatment. To identify distinguishing TCR V-J signatures, a discovery cohort of around 98 patients was used, comprising roughly 45 with Graves' ophthalmopathy and around 57 with stable Graves' hyperthyroidism. An independent validation cohort of fewer than 20 hyperthyroidism patients and over 15 patients who later progressed to ophthalmopathy tested prospective prediction of ophthalmopathy. For training and testing, the 100 or so patients in the discovery cohort were randomly divided in a 7:3 ratio. In roughly six Graves' hyperthyroidism patients, the study also compared T-cell repertoires from thyroid tissue with T-cell repertoires from blood. After blood sampling, hyperthyroidism patients were treated with methimazole at a starting dose of 30 mg daily, and ophthalmopathy patients were treated with high-dose intravenous methylprednisolone. The paper describes TCR Vbeta CDR3 sequencing of about 140 peripheral blood samples, made up of fewer than 50 ophthalmopathy patients, 70 to 75 hyperthyroidism patients and about 17 progressor patients.

Ophthalmopathy patients had moderately to severely active disease, with a Clinical Activity Score of 3 or more, a NOSPECS grade of 4 or more, and a disease duration of less than 3 months. Patients with uncontrolled infections, other autoimmune diseases, pregnancy or lactation were excluded. Diagnoses were established on the basis of clinical symptoms, serum thyroxine and TRAb, thyroid ultrasound, and orbital computed tomography. Ficoll-Paque density gradient centrifugation was used to isolate PBMCs from about 9.4 ml of fresh peripheral blood. Total RNA was extracted with Trizol reagent, and quality was checked on an Agilent 2100 Bioanalyzer. This clonotype has a count of ten or more. Its antigen is unknown. Per-nucleotide qualities are absent, and no much larger clonotype sits a single base away. At the junction V is shortened by 5 bases and J by 7 bases, with 9 bases in between. The CDR3 runs 10 amino acids, cysteine and phenylalanine included. The entry retains the CDR3 DNA only, 30 bases that are in frame from base 1. Via the germline V gene (reference sequence), CDR1 is DFQATT and CDR2 SNEGSKA.

Paper-wide results and their limitations: Sample size was not statistically predetermined, and investigators were not blinded to group allocation. Ophthalmopathy was separated from stable hyperthyroidism by a 13 V-J signature model, with 85% to 90% sensitivity and approximately 81% specificity obtained in cross-validation and 80%/75% obtained in testing. Most expanded thyroid clonotypes (frequency above 0.001) were also found in blood, which suggests that blood repertoires may mirror thyroid immune responses. During validation, the model predicted progression to ophthalmopathy a median of around six months ahead of onset, with more than 60% sensitivity and 72% to 80% specificity.

The TCR beta CDR3 regions were amplified from RNA transcripts. The TCR CDR3 was subjected to a first round of RT-PCR using the HTBI primer set and the Qiagen OneStep RT-PCR kit. The libraries were constructed in a second round of multiplex PCR and then size-selected and purified. The libraries were sequenced on an Illumina HiSeq2000 using paired-end 100 bp reads. On the authors' methods: SOAPnuke was used to process the raw data, removing reads that contained adapters or uncalled bases, had a mean Phred below 15, or lacked an exact match to the constant primer or identifier. COPE v1.2.5 was used to merge the high-quality paired reads, and each unique nucleotide sequence was defined as a clonotype. MiTCR v1.1 was used to align the clonotypes against IMGT TRBV, TRBD and TRBJ reference segments. The analysis was restricted to V-J combinations with a frequency above 0.0001, which together covered approximately 99% of the repertoires. The TCS score was defined as the ratio of F50 (clonal expansion) to E x V (chaos), calculated using BLOSUM62-based TCRdist between CDR3 peptides within each V-J. Welch's t-statistics and random forest reduced roughly 500 V-J features to about 13, which were used in a naive Bayes classifier (R e1071). In TCRdb, the public reads were trimmed at Q25 with fastp and aligned with MiXCR, with productive beta chains retained. Rows merge per CDR3 protein into single entries with the most common DNA and genes. TCRdb's processing, not the authors' own work, is the source of the V and J calls. The sample contains roughly 400,000 distinct CDR3 sequences, around 15% of them found a single time. The top ten clones comprise around 28% of the sample.

This clonotype was obtained from a man between 50 and 59 years old with Graves' ophthalmopathy. Input material: blood. The chain uses TRBV20-1 and TRBJ2-7; no D segment can be confidently identified. For the CDR3, the sequence is CSAQTSEQYF. The DNA is TGCAGTGCTCAGACGTCGGAGCAGTACTTC.